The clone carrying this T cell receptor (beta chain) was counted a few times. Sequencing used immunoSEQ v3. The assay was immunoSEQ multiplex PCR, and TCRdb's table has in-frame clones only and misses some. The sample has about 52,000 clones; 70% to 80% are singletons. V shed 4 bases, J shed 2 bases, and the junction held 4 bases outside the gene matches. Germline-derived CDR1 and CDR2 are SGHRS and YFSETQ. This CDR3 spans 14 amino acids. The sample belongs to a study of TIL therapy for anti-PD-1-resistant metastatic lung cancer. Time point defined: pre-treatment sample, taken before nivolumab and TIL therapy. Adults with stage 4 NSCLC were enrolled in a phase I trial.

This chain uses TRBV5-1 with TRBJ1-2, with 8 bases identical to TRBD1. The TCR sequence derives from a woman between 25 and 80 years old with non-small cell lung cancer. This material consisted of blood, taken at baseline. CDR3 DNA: TGCGCCAGCAGCGTGGACAGGGCCAACTATGGCTACACCTTC. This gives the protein CASSVDRANYGYTF.